The table lists the clone carrying this TCR beta chain with many counts. Its antigen is undetermined. This sample stems from a study of T cell repertoires in cytomegalovirus infection. Study overall: Indicated by public TCR beta signatures were CMV infection and matching HLA type. The study's findings and limits: Identification of carriers of CMV plus the relevant HLA was achieved through cumulative public TCR beta family frequency. Ex vivo, HLA-C-restricted CMV-specific TCR beta clonotypes prevailed over the rest of the response.

MiXCR, run by TCRdb on the reads, gives a single entry per CDR3 protein. The table lists hundreds of thousands of distinct CDR3 sequences, 20% to 25% of them singletons. CDR3 length equals 13 residues. The V and J ends lost 10 bases and 3 bases respectively, with 12 bases between them. The germline CDR1 and CDR2 sequences are MDHEN and SYDVKM. The sample comprised CD8+ T cells from PBMCs. The sequence was collected from a human donor in good health (CMV status not recorded). Some clones in this sample may be carry-over from other donors' samples. The chain recombines TRBV28 with TRBJ2-2; D is possibly TRBD1 (5 bases). The CDR3 sequence is CATQGTDTGELFF. CDR3 nucleotide sequence: TGTGCCACGCAGGGAACGGACACCGGGGAGCTGTTTTTT.